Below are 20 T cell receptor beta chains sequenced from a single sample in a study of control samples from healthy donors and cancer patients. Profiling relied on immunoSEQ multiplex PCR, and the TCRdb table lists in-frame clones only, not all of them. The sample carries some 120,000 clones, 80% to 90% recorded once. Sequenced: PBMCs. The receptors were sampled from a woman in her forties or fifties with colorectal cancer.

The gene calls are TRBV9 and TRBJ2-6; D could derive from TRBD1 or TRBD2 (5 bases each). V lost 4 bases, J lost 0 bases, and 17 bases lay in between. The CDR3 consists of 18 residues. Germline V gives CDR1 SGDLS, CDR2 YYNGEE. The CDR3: CASSPRGVSYSGANVLTF. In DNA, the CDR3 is TGTGCCAGCAGCCCAAGAGGGGTGTCATACTCTGGGGCCAACGTCCTGACTTTC.

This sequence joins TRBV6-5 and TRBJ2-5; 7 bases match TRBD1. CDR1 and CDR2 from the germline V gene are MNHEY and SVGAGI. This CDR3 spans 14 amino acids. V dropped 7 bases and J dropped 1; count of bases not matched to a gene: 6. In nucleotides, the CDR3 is TGTGCCAGCAAGGCCGGGACAGCCCAAGAGACCCAGTACTTC. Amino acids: CASKAGTAQETQYF.

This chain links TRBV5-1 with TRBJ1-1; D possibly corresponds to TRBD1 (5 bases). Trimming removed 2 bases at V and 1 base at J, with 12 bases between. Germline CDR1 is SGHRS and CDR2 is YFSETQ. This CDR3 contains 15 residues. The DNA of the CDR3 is TGCGCCAGCAGCTTAAATACGGGGGGGAACACTGAAGCTTTCTTT. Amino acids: CASSLNTGGNTEAFF.

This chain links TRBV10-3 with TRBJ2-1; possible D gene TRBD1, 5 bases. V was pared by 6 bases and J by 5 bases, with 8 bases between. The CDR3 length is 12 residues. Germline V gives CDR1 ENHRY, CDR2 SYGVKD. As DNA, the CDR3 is TGTGCCATCAGGGGGCCCGACAATGAGCAGTTCTTC. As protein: CAIRGPDNEQFF.

This chain's CDR3 is CASSPAGRKLFF. In DNA, the CDR3 is TGTGCCAGCAGCCCGGCGGGGCGGAAACTGTTTTTT. This rearrangement joins TRBV2 to TRBJ1-4; tentative D call: TRBD1 (5 bases). The V gene's germline CDR1 is SNHLY and CDR2 FYNNEI. Trimming removed 6 bases from V and 11 bases from J, with 13 bases in between. This CDR3 comprises 12 residues.

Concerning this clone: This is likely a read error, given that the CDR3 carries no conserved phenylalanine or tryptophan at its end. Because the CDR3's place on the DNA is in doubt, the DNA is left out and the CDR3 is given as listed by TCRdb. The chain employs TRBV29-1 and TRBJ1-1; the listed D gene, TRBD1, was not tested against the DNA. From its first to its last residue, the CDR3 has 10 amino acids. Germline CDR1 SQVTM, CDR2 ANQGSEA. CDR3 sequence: CSVEGGDRGI.

DNA of the CDR3: TGCGCCAGCATCGGACCGCGACTTTATTATGGCTACACCTTC. Its protein product is CASIGPRLYYGYTF. The chain carries TRBV23-1 and TRBJ1-2; D call uncertain. TRBV23-1 is designated an ORF whose function remains uncertain. Trimming stripped 7 bases from V and 5 bases from J, with 17 bases between. The CDR3 totals 14 residues.

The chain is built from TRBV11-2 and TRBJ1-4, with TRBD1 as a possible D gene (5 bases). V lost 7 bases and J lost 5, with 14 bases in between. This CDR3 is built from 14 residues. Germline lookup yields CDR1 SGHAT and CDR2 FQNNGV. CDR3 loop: CASTLWGENEKLFF. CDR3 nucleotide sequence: TGTGCCAGCACCCTTTGGGGGGAAAATGAAAAACTGTTTTTT.

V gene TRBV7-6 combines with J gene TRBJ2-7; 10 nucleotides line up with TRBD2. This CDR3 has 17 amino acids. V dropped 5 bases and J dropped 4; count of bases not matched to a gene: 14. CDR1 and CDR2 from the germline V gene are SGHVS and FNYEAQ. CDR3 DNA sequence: TGTGCCAGCAGCGCGGCCGTAGCGGGAGGACCTATATACGAGCAGTACTTC. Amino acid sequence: CASSAAVAGGPIYEQYF. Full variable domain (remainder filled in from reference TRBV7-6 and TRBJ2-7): GAGVSQSPRYKVTKRGQDVALRCDPISGHVSLYWYRQALGQGPEFLTYFNYEAQQDKSGLPNDRFSAERPEGSISTLTIQRTEQRDSAMYRCASSAAVAGGPIYEQYFGPGTRLTVT.

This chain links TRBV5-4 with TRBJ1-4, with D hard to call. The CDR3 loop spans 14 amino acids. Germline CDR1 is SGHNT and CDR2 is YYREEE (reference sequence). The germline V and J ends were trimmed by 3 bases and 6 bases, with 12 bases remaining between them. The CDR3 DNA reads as TGTGCCAGCAGCTCCAGTAAAACCCATGAAAAACTGTTTTTT. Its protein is CASSSSKTHEKLFF.

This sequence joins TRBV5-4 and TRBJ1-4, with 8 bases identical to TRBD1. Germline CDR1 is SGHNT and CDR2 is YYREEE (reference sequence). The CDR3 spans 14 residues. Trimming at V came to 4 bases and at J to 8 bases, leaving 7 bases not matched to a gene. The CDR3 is CASSAGTGLEKLFF. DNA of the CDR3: TGTGCCAGCAGCGCCGGGACAGGATTGGAAAAACTGTTTTTT.

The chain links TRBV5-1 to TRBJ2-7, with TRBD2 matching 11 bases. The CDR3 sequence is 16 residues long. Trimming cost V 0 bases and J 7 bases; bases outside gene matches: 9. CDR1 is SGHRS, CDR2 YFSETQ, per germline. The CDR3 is CASSLDGSGRAVEQYF. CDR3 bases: TGCGCCAGCAGCTTGGATGGTAGCGGGAGGGCCGTTGAGCAGTACTTC.

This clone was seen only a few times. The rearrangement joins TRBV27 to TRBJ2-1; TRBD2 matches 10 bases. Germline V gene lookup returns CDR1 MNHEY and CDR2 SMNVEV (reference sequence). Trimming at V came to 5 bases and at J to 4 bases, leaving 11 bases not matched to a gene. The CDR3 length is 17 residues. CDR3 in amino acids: CASSDLAGVMGYNEQFF. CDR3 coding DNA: TGTGCCAGCAGTGACCTAGCGGGAGTGATGGGTTACAATGAGCAGTTCTTC.

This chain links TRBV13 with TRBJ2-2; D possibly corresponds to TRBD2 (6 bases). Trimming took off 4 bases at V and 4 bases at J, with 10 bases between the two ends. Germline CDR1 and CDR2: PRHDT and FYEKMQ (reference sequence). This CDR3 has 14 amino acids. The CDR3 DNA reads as TGTGCCAGCAGCTGGGACTTGCGCACCGGGGAGCTGTTTTTT. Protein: CASSWDLRTGELFF.

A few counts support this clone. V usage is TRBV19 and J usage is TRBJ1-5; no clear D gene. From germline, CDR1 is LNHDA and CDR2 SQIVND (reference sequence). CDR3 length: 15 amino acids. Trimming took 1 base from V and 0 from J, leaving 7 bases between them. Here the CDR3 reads CASSIGSYSNQPQHF. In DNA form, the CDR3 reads TGTGCCAGTAGTATAGGGAGCTATAGCAATCAGCCCCAGCATTTT.

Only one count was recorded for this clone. The CDR3 DNA reads as TGTGCCTGCAACAGGGGGAACACTGAAGCTTTCTTT. This gives the protein CACNRGNTEAFF. The rearrangement links TRBV30 to TRBJ1-1; 7 bases match TRBD1. The V and J ends lost 6 bases and 1 base, in that order; junction bases with no gene match: 2. The CDR3 length is 12 residues. Germline V lookup: CDR1 GTSNPN, CDR2 SVGIG (reference sequence).

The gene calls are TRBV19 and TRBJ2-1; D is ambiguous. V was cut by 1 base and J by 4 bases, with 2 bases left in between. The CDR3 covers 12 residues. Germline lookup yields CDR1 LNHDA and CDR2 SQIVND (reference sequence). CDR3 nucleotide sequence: TGTGCCAGTAGTATAGGTTACAATGAGCAGTTCTTC. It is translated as CASSIGYNEQFF.

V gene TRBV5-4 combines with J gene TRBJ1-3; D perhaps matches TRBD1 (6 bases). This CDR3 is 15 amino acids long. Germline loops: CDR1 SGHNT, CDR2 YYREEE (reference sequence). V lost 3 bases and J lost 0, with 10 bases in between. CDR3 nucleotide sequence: TGTGCCAGCAGCTCTCGGACAGACTCTGGAAACACCATATATTTT. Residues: CASSSRTDSGNTIYF.

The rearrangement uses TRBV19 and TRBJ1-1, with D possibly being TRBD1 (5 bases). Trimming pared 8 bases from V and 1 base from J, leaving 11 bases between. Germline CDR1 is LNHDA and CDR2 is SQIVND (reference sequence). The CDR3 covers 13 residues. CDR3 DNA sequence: TGTGCCAGTGCCTGGCAGGGGAACACTGAAGCTTTCTTT. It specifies CASAWQGNTEAFF.

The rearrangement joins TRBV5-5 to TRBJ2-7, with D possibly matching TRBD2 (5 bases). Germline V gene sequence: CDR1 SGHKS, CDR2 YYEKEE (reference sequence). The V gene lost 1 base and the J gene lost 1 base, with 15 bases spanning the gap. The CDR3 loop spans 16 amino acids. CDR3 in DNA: TGTGCCAGCAGCTTGCGAGGGTCTAGCAGATCCTACGAGCAGTACTTC. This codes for CASSLRGSSRSYEQYF.